Listed below are T cell receptor beta chains from one sample, sequenced in a study of T cells in localized non-small cell lung cancer. Some clones are missing from TCRdb's copy, which holds only in-frame ones; the method was immunoSEQ multiplex PCR. Among tens of thousands of clones, around three quarters were seen once, and the ten largest hold less than 20%. The sample was PBMCs, taken before any cancer treatment. These TCRs come from a man aged 35-75 years with stage II squamous cell lung carcinoma. CDR3s include the opening cysteine and the closing phenylalanine or tryptophan. A D gene is named only where the DNA matches it firmly. Where a row states a size, it is once, few, many or the class of an expanded clone; other rows omit it.

J gene: TRBJ2-3; clone size: .; D gene: .; V gene: TRBV27; CDR3 protein: CASISSGSTDTQYF; CDR3 DNA: TGTGCCAGCATCTCGAGCGGGAGCACAGATACGCAGTATTTT
J gene: TRBJ2-1; clone size: .; D gene: TRBD1; V gene: TRBV5-1; CDR3 protein: CASSPRTGGNNEQFF; CDR3 DNA: TGCGCCAGCAGCCCACGGACAGGGGGAAACAATGAGCAGTTCTTC
J gene: TRBJ2-7; clone size: once; D gene: .; V gene: TRBV2; CDR3 protein: CASRSRGGSYEQYF; CDR3 DNA: TGTGCCAGCAGGTCGCGGGGCGGCTCCTACGAGCAGTACTTC
J gene: TRBJ1-1; clone size: .; D gene: .; V gene: TRBV11-2; CDR3 protein: CASSLGQHTEAFF; CDR3 DNA: TGTGCCAGCAGCTTAGGACAGCACACTGAAGCTTTCTTT
J gene: TRBJ1-1; clone size: .; D gene: TRBD1; V gene: TRBV2; CDR3 protein: CASSIRDRVMNTEAFF; CDR3 DNA: TGTGCCAGCAGCATCCGGGACAGAGTAATGAACACTGAAGCTTTCTTT
J gene: TRBJ1-1; clone size: once; D gene: .; V gene: TRBV18; CDR3 protein: CASSQGTEGTRAFF; CDR3 DNA: TGTGCCAGCTCCCAGGGGACGGAAGGAACGAGGGCTTTCTTT
J gene: TRBJ2-3; clone size: .; D gene: .; V gene: TRBV7-2; CDR3 protein: CASSLATDTQYF; CDR3 DNA: TGTGCCAGCAGCTTAGCCACAGATACGCAGTATTTT
J gene: TRBJ1-1; clone size: .; D gene: TRBD1; V gene: TRBV13; CDR3 protein: CASSYRGPKEEAFF; CDR3 DNA: TGTGCCAGCAGCTACAGGGGCCCAAAAGAAGAAGCTTTCTTT
J gene: TRBJ2-1; clone size: .; D gene: .; V gene: TRBV7-8; CDR3 protein: CASSPEGSRRNEQFF; CDR3 DNA: TGTGCCAGCAGCCCAGAGGGGTCTAGGCGCAATGAGCAGTTCTTC
J gene: TRBJ1-4; clone size: .; D gene: .; V gene: TRBV28; CDR3 protein: CASTVGSEKLFF; CDR3 DNA: TGTGCCAGCACCGTGGGCTCGGAAAAACTGTTTTTT
J gene: TRBJ2-3; clone size: .; D gene: TRBD1; V gene: TRBV7-9; CDR3 protein: CASSLLTGYTDTQYF; CDR3 DNA: TGTGCCAGCAGCTTATTGACAGGGTACACAGATACGCAGTATTTT
J gene: TRBJ2-7; clone size: .; D gene: .; V gene: TRBV6-4; CDR3 protein: CASSESGVGGEQYF; CDR3 DNA: TGTGCCAGCAGTGAGTCAGGGGTAGGAGGCGAGCAGTACTTC
J gene: TRBJ2-1; clone size: few; D gene: TRBD1; V gene: TRBV11-3; CDR3 protein: CASSLGTGENYNEQFF; CDR3 DNA: TGTGCCAGCAGCTTAGGGACAGGGGAGAACTACAATGAGCAGTTCTTC
J gene: TRBJ1-4; clone size: .; D gene: .; V gene: TRBV5-5; CDR3 protein: CASSFSGLNEKLFF; CDR3 DNA: TGTGCCAGCAGCTTCTCGGGCCTTAATGAAAAACTGTTTTTT
J gene: TRBJ2-7; clone size: once; D gene: .; V gene: TRBV10-3; CDR3 protein: CAIPGRARGQYF; CDR3 DNA: TGTGCCATTCCTGGACGGGCGAGAGGGCAGTACTTC
J gene: TRBJ2-2; clone size: .; D gene: .; V gene: TRBV11-1; CDR3 protein: CASSWRGTENTGELFF; CDR3 DNA: TGTGCCAGCAGCTGGAGGGGGACCGAGAACACCGGGGAGCTGTTTTTT
J gene: TRBJ1-2; clone size: .; D gene: TRBD1; V gene: TRBV7-9; CDR3 protein: CASSPPAGTGVNYGYTF; CDR3 DNA: TGTGCCAGCAGCCCTCCCGCCGGGACAGGAGTAAACTATGGCTACACCTTC
J gene: TRBJ1-1; clone size: .; D gene: .; V gene: TRBV9; CDR3 protein: CASSVAANTEAFF; CDR3 DNA: TGTGCCAGCAGCGTAGCAGCGAACACTGAAGCTTTCTTT
J gene: TRBJ1-6; clone size: .; D gene: .; V gene: TRBV16; CDR3 protein: CASSQSFEGSPLHF; CDR3 DNA: TGTGCCAGCAGCCAATCATTCGAGGGTTCACCCCTCCACTTT
J gene: TRBJ1-3; clone size: .; D gene: .; V gene: TRBV7-9; CDR3 protein: CASSATVGSGNTIYF; CDR3 DNA: TGTGCCAGCAGCGCGACGGTCGGCTCTGGAAACACCATATATTTT
J gene: TRBJ1-1; clone size: .; D gene: TRBD1; V gene: TRBV5-5; CDR3 protein: CASSSGTGPNTEAFF; CDR3 DNA: TGTGCCAGCAGCTCCGGGACAGGGCCGAACACTGAAGCTTTCTTT
J gene: TRBJ2-2; clone size: .; D gene: TRBD2; V gene: TRBV29-1; CDR3 protein: CSVRAGLNTGELFF; CDR3 DNA: TGCAGCGTCAGAGCGGGGTTGAACACCGGGGAGCTGTTTTTT
J gene: TRBJ2-2; clone size: .; D gene: .; V gene: TRBV7-2; CDR3 protein: CASSLDLVLAGTGELFF; CDR3 DNA: TGTGCCAGCAGCTTAGACTTAGTACTAGCCGGCACCGGGGAGCTGTTTTTT
J gene: TRBJ2-1; clone size: .; D gene: .; V gene: TRBV6-1; CDR3 protein: CATAELRGYNEQFF; CDR3 DNA: TGTGCCACAGCAGAGCTCCGTGGCTACAATGAGCAGTTCTTC
J gene: TRBJ2-3; clone size: .; D gene: .; V gene: TRBV11-2; CDR3 protein: CASSLSDTQYF; CDR3 DNA: TGTGCCAGCAGCTTAAGTGATACGCAGTATTTT
J gene: TRBJ1-6; clone size: few; D gene: TRBD1; V gene: TRBV7-9; CDR3 protein: CASSPSTGWNSPLHF; CDR3 DNA: TGTGCCAGCAGCCCGTCGACAGGGTGGAATTCACCCCTCCACTTT
J gene: TRBJ1-2; clone size: .; D gene: TRBD1; V gene: TRBV28; CDR3 protein: CASTPPRGTGSFRTYGYTF; CDR3 DNA: TGTGCCAGCACCCCTCCTCGGGGGACAGGAAGTTTTAGGACCTATGGCTACACCTTC
J gene: TRBJ1-1; clone size: .; D gene: .; V gene: TRBV10-1; CDR3 protein: CASIRPTSDWDTEAFF; CDR3 DNA: TGCGCCAGCATCCGGCCAACGAGTGATTGGGACACTGAAGCTTTCTTT
J gene: TRBJ1-2; clone size: few; D gene: TRBD1; V gene: TRBV4-2; CDR3 protein: CASSRETGNNYGYTF; CDR3 DNA: TGTGCCAGCAGCCGAGAGACAGGGAACAACTATGGCTACACCTTC
J gene: TRBJ1-1; clone size: .; D gene: .; V gene: TRBV9; CDR3 protein: CASSVDPQGHTEAFF; CDR3 DNA: TGTGCCAGCAGCGTAGACCCACAGGGCCACACTGAAGCTTTCTTT
J gene: TRBJ1-5; clone size: .; D gene: .; V gene: TRBV27; CDR3 protein: CASSLAFWQPQHF; CDR3 DNA: TGTGCCAGCAGTTTAGCCTTCTGGCAGCCCCAGCATTTT
J gene: TRBJ2-5; clone size: .; D gene: .; V gene: TRBV7-2; CDR3 protein: CASSLGGRKETQYF; CDR3 DNA: TGTGCCAGCAGCTTAGGGGGACGCAAAGAGACCCAGTACTTC
J gene: TRBJ2-1; clone size: .; D gene: TRBD2; V gene: TRBV18; CDR3 protein: CASSPASGREQFF; CDR3 DNA: TGTGCCAGCTCACCCGCTAGCGGGAGGGAGCAGTTCTTC
J gene: TRBJ2-7; clone size: .; D gene: TRBD2; V gene: TRBV15; CDR3 protein: CATSRRTSGSHEQYF; CDR3 DNA: TGTGCCACCAGCCGACGGACTAGCGGGAGCCACGAGCAGTACTTC
J gene: TRBJ2-1; clone size: .; D gene: TRBD2; V gene: TRBV10-3; CDR3 protein: CAIRPPSGASEFF; CDR3 DNA: TGTGCCATTCGGCCTCCTAGCGGAGCCTCGGAATTCTTC
J gene: TRBJ2-7; clone size: once; D gene: .; V gene: TRBV9; CDR3 protein: CASSPSPGYEQYF; CDR3 DNA: TGTGCCAGCAGCCCCTCCCCAGGGTACGAGCAGTACTTC
J gene: TRBJ2-5; clone size: .; D gene: .; V gene: TRBV30; CDR3 protein: CAWSGTGTETQYF; CDR3 DNA: TGTGCCTGGAGTGGAACAGGGACAGAGACCCAGTACTTC
J gene: TRBJ1-4; clone size: once; D gene: .; V gene: TRBV18; CDR3 protein: CASSPSATNEKLFF; CDR3 DNA: TGTGCCAGCTCACCATCCGCAACTAATGAAAAACTGTTTTTT
J gene: TRBJ2-5; clone size: .; D gene: .; V gene: TRBV5-1; CDR3 protein: CASSTTMETQYF; CDR3 DNA: TGCGCCAGCAGCACCACGATGGAGACCCAGTACTTC
J gene: TRBJ2-7; clone size: .; D gene: .; V gene: TRBV18; CDR3 protein: CASSLEPVGGGEQYF; CDR3 DNA: TGTGCCAGCTCACTTGAACCCGTGGGGGGCGGCGAGCAGTACTTC
J gene: TRBJ1-1; clone size: once; D gene: .; V gene: TRBV15; CDR3 protein: CATKEGPMNTEAFF; CDR3 DNA: TGTGCCACCAAAGAGGGCCCCATGAACACTGAAGCTTTCTTT
J gene: TRBJ1-2; clone size: few; D gene: TRBD1; V gene: TRBV6-4; CDR3 protein: CASRKDREDGYTF; CDR3 DNA: TGTGCCAGCAGGAAGGACAGGGAGGATGGCTACACCTTC
J gene: TRBJ2-3; clone size: once; D gene: .; V gene: TRBV7-2; CDR3 protein: CASSPPPGRDTQYF; CDR3 DNA: TGTGCCAGCAGCCCCCCACCCGGCAGAGATACGCAGTATTTT
J gene: TRBJ2-5; clone size: .; D gene: .; V gene: TRBV5-1; CDR3 protein: CASTSLEEETQYF; CDR3 DNA: TGCGCCAGCACCTCCCTAGAGGAAGAGACCCAGTACTTC
J gene: TRBJ2-1; clone size: .; D gene: TRBD1; V gene: TRBV7-9; CDR3 protein: CASSNPGQGAGEQFF; CDR3 DNA: TGTGCCAGCAGCAATCCGGGACAGGGGGCCGGTGAGCAGTTCTTC
J gene: TRBJ2-3; clone size: .; D gene: .; V gene: TRBV6-4; CDR3 protein: CASSDLTVRGTQYF; CDR3 DNA: TGTGCCAGCAGTGACTTGACAGTTCGTGGTACGCAGTATTTT
J gene: TRBJ1-2; clone size: .; D gene: .; V gene: TRBV27; CDR3 protein: CASSPGSGIYGYTF; CDR3 DNA: TGTGCCAGCAGCCCCGGGTCAGGGATTTATGGCTACACCTTC
J gene: TRBJ2-7; clone size: few; D gene: .; V gene: TRBV5-6; CDR3 protein: CASSRTEYEQYF; CDR3 DNA: TGTGCCAGCAGCCGAACCGAATACGAGCAGTACTTC
J gene: TRBJ1-1; clone size: .; D gene: .; V gene: TRBV28; CDR3 protein: CASTLTPGAAEAFF; CDR3 DNA: TGTGCCAGCACCCTGACGCCGGGGGCGGCTGAAGCTTTCTTT
J gene: TRBJ1-2; clone size: .; D gene: TRBD1; V gene: TRBV28; CDR3 protein: CASSSLWTGGVGYTF; CDR3 DNA: TGTGCCAGCAGTAGTTTGTGGACAGGGGGCGTCGGCTACACCTTC
J gene: TRBJ2-7; clone size: .; D gene: TRBD1; V gene: TRBV6-6; CDR3 protein: CASSYSPDRLSYEQYF; CDR3 DNA: TGTGCCAGCAGTTATTCCCCGGACAGGCTCTCCTACGAGCAGTACTTC